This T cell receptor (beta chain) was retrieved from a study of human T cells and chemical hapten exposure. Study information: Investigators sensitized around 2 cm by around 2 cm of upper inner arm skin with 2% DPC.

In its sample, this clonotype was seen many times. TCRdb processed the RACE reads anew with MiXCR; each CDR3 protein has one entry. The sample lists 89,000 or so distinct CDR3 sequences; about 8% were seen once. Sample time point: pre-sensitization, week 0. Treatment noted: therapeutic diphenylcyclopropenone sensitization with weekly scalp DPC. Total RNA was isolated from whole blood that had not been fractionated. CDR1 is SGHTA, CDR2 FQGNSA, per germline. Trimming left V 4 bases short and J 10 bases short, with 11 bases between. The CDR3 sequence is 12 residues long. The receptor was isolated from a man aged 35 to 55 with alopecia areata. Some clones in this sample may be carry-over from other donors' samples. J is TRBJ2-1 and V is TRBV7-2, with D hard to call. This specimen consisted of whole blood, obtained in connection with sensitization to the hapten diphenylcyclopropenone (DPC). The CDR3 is CASSSPKREQFF. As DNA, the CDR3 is TGTGCCAGCAGCTCCCCTAAACGAGAGCAGTTCTTC.